These T cell receptor beta chains were read from a single sample in a study of T cells in Graves' hyperthyroidism and ophthalmopathy. Via MiXCR, TCRdb re-called the multiplex PCR reads, giving one row per CDR3 protein. The table includes hundreds of thousands of distinct CDR3 sequences, about 38% detected once. The sample consisted of blood. These receptor sequences come from a man aged 18-30 years with Graves' hyperthyroidism. The CDR3 runs from the conserved cysteine through the conserved F or W. The order of the fields is CDR3 length, V gene, J gene, CDR3 protein.

length: 13
V: TRBV7-9
J: TRBJ1-3
CDR3: CASWVSAGNTIYF

length: 14
V: TRBV12-3/TRBV12-4
J: TRBJ2-2
CDR3: CASSLGTGNGELFF

length: 12
V: TRBV2
J: TRBJ2-7
CDR3: CASGMGDYEQYF

length: 15
V: TRBV7-2
J: TRBJ1-5
CDR3: CASSPLHKGGQPQHF

length: 14
V: TRBV5-6
J: TRBJ1-5
CDR3: CASSLRQANQPQHF

length: 15
V: TRBV2
J: TRBJ2-7
CDR3: CASRDSTRQVNEQYF

length: 14
V: TRBV2
J: TRBJ1-2
CDR3: CASTEESHLGGYTF

length: 15
V: TRBV19
J: TRBJ2-7
CDR3: CASSARGGGFYEQYF

length: 13
V: TRBV29-1
J: TRBJ2-2
CDR3: CSFPLANTGELFF

length: 15
V: TRBV15
J: TRBJ1-5
CDR3: CATSRNTGSAQPQHF

length: 14
V: TRBV9
J: TRBJ2-7
CDR3: CASSPIAGASEQYF

length: 13
V: TRBV9
J: TRBJ2-3
CDR3: CASSATLGDTQYF

length: 17
V: TRBV2
J: TRBJ1-1
CDR3: CASSESERSFMNTEAFF

length: 14
V: TRBV29-1
J: TRBJ2-2
CDR3: CSSFSGANTGELFF

length: 17
V: TRBV12-3/TRBV12-4
J: TRBJ2-7
CDR3: CASRSSGTGGSFHEQYF

length: 12
V: TRBV7-9
J: TRBJ2-7
CDR3: CASSFGQDEQYF

length: 15
V: TRBV10-2
J: TRBJ1-3
CDR3: CASSEPGLAGNTIYF

length: 15
V: TRBV4-1
J: TRBJ1-1
CDR3: CASSQEGFLNTEAFF

length: 15
V: TRBV6-5
J: TRBJ1-5
CDR3: CASSPNRNAGQPQHF

length: 15
V: TRBV4-1
J: TRBJ1-5
CDR3: CASSQDSTVNQPQHF

length: 17
V: TRBV14
J: TRBJ2-7
CDR3: CASSQEPGLAGSYEQYF

length: 13
V: TRBV5-1
J: TRBJ2-7
CDR3: CASSRDSKDTQYF

length: 15
V: TRBV4-3
J: TRBJ1-5
CDR3: CASSQDPSESQPQHF

length: 14
V: TRBV7-9
J: TRBJ1-3
CDR3: CASSSDWGGNTIYF

length: 14
V: TRBV12-3/TRBV12-4
J: TRBJ1-1
CDR3: CASSLGPGFTEAFF

length: 17
V: TRBV7-3
J: TRBJ2-5
CDR3: CANNTPFRTGISETQYF